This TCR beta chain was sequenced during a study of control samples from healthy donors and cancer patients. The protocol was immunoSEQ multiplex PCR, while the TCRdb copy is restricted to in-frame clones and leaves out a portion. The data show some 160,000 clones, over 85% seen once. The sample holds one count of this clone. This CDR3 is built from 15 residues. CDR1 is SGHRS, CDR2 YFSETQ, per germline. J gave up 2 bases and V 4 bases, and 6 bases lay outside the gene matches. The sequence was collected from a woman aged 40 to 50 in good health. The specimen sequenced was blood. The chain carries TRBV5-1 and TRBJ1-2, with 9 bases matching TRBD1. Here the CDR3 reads CASSPETGGNYGYTF. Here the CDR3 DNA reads TGCGCCAGCAGCCCCGAGACAGGGGGGAACTATGGCTACACCTTC.